The text below deals with one T cell receptor (beta chain). The antigen is unknown. These data originate in a study of vaccination and CD4 T cells after COVID-19. Overall study context: Samples were taken after vaccination, a median of about 79 days after dose two, with a range of 14 to 241.

Treatment given: roughly ten-day PBMC culture with coronavirus spike peptide pools or control peptides (ViraFEST assay). US Alpha, Beta and Delta variants postdated the positive PCR dates, which ran from March to December 2020. Study outcomes and limitations: Clonotypes reactive to SARS-CoV-2 had a median that went up from 21 to 38, but not significantly.

Oncomine TCR Beta short-read sequencing was applied to DNA from cultured CD4+ T cells. TCRdb re-derived calls from the PCR reads in MiXCR, one entry per CDR3 protein. The sample has approximately 12,000 distinct CDR3 sequences; 45% to 50% are singletons. This TCR derives from a human donor who had recovered from COVID-19. Sequencing input: CD4+ T cells from blood, cultured in vitro.

The CDR3 sequence is CSARAPKLGEKLFF. CDR3 DNA sequence: TGCAGTGCTAGAGCCCCGAAGTTGGGTGAAAAACTGTTTTTT. V and J are TRBV20-1 and TRBJ1-4; D gene ambiguous. The CDR3 is made up of 14 amino acids. CDR1 is DFQATT, CDR2 SNEGSKA, per germline (reference sequence). Trimming left V 1 base short and J 7 bases short, with 13 bases between.